The 3 T cell receptor beta chains reported below all come from one sample, sequenced in a study of shared clonotypes between healthy human individuals. This table comes from immunoSEQ multiplex PCR, and its TCRdb copy is limited to in-frame clones, with some not included. The sample yields millions of clones, approximately 92% seen once. The material sequenced was naive CD4+ T cells sorted from blood. Subset specified: CD45RA+ positively selected. The receptors here all came from a man aged 18 to 30 in good health.

This clone was seen once. The chain uses TRBV5-1 and TRBJ1-1, with 9 nucleotides matching TRBD1. Trimming removed 0 bases from V and 5 bases from J; junction bases left unmatched: 11. CDR1 is SGHRS and CDR2 is YFSETQ in the germline V gene. The CDR3 sequence is 17 residues long. CDR3 sequence: CASSLAPGTGRETEAFF. CDR3 DNA sequence: TGCGCCAGCAGCTTGGCCCCCGGGACAGGGAGGGAAACTGAAGCTTTCTTT.

As concerns this clone: Other DNA sequences from this sample encode an identical CDR3 as well. The V gene is TRBV28, the J gene TRBJ1-1, with D possibly matching TRBD1 (6 bases). Germline loops: CDR1 MDHEN, CDR2 SYDVKM. The CDR3 loop spans 14 amino acids. Trimming left V 3 bases short and J 0 bases short, with 8 bases between. The CDR3 DNA follows: TGTGCCAGCAGTTTTGGACAGATGAACACTGAAGCTTTCTTT. Translating it yields CASSFGQMNTEAFF.

The rearrangement joins TRBV6-5 to TRBJ1-2, with 7 bases identical to TRBD1. The trim removed 4 bases at V and 7 bases at J, leaving 6 bases unmatched. The CDR3 length is 13 residues. CDR1 is MNHEY and CDR2 is SVGAGI in the germline V gene. The CDR3 nucleotides read TGTGCCAGCAGTTTACAGGGGCAAGGTGGCTACACCTTC. This gives the protein CASSLQGQGGYTF.